This T cell receptor beta chain is drawn from a study of Graves' ophthalmopathy and Graves' hyperthyroidism. The wider study: No progression to ophthalmopathy over 18 months defined stable hyperthyroidism. Study findings and constraints: Stable hyperthyroidism and ophthalmopathy were told apart by a 13-signature model, which achieved 85% to 90% sensitivity and roughly 76% specificity.

RNA transcripts were the template, and TCR beta CDR3 regions were amplified from them. RT-PCR was first run with HTBI primers, then multiplex PCR in a second round. A single record per CDR3 protein comes from TCRdb applying MiXCR to the multiplex PCR reads. The sample contains about 1.1 million distinct CDR3 sequences, roughly 35% of which appear only once. The CDR3 consists of 12 residues. The V gene lost 7 bases and the J gene lost 3 bases, with 10 bases spanning the gap. Looked up from germline, CDR1 is SEHNR and CDR2 is FQNEAQ (reference sequence). Exclusion covered patients with other autoimmune diseases or uncontrolled infections (as well as pregnancy or lactation). The sample holds many counts of this clonotype. Its target is unknown.

The specimen was peripheral blood or thyroid tissue (not recorded which). The rearrangement joins TRBV7-9 to TRBJ2-7, with TRBD1 as a possible D gene (6 bases). This clonotype originated in an adult man with Graves' hyperthyroidism. The CDR3 bases are TGTGCCAGCACCAAGGACAGCTACGAGCAGTACTTC. Protein: CASTKDSYEQYF.